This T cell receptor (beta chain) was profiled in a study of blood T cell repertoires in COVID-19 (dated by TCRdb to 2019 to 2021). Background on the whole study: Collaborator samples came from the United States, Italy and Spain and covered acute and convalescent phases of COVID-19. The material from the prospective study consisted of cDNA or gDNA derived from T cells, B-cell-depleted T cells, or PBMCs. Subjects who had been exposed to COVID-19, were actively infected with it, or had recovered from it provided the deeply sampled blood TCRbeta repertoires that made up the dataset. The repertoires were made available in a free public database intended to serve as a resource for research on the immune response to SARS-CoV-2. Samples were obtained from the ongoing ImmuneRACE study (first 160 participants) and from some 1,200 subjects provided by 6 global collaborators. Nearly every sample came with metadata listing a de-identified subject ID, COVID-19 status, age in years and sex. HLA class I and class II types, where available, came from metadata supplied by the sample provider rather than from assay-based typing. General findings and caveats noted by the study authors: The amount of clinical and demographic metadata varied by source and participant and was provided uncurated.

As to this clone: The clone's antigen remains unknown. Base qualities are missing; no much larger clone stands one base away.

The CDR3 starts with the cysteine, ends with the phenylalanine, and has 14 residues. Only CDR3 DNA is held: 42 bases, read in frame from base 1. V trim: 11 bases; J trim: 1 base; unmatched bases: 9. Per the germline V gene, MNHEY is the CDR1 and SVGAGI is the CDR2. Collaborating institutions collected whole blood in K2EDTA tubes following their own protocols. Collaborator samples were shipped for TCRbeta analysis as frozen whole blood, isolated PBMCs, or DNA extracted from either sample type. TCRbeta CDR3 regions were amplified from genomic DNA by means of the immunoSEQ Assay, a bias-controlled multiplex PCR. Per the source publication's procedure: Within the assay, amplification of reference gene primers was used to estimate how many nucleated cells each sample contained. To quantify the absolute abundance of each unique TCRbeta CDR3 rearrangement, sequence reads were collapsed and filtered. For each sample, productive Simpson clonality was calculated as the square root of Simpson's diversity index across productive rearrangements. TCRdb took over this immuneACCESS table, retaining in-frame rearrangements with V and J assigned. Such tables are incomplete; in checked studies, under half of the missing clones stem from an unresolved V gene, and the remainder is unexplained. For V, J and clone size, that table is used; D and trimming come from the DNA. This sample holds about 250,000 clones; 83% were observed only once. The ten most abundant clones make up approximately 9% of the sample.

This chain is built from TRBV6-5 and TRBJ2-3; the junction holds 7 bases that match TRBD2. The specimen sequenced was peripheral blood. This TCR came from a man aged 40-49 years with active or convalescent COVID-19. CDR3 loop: CAGWGGDGTDTQYF. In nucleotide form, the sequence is TGTGCCGGATGGGGGGGGGACGGCACAGATACGCAGTATTTT.